One TCR beta chain is described in this entry. This clone was counted once. This clone's antigen is unknown. No qualities accompany the bases; no much larger clone lies one base away. The data were obtained in a study of beta chain features in type 1 diabetes (dated by TCRdb to the late 2010s). Broadly, across the study: No differences in mean age, gender distribution, total cell number or subset yield were found between patients and healthy donors. Across all samples, fewer than 130 million sorted cells were examined, and cell number per subset correlated strongly with RNA yield. The study compared the TCRB repertoires of sorted circulating CD4+ T cell subsets in recently diagnosed type 1 diabetes patients with those in matched healthy donors. Naive and central memory subsets were obtained from all 30 or so donors, but regulatory and stem cell-like memory subsets were isolated from only 8 patients and about 8 healthy donors. General study outcomes and caveats: Because cDNA rather than genomic DNA was sequenced, highly expressing activated cells could have been over-represented, although no difference in activation and CD3 levels was found between groups. Shorter templates might be favored by PCR, yet because patient and control samples were amplified and corrected together, any such skew would affect both groups equally. Type 1 diabetes patients showed a moderate but significant shortening of TCRB CDR3 length in all four CD4+ subsets. Fewer insertions and more nucleotide deletions at VDJ recombination sites were observed in patients with type 1 diabetes, implying thymic rearrangement abnormalities. Naive, central memory and regulatory TCRB repertoires appeared to be more alike among patients than among healthy donors. Only small numbers of individuals were included in the HLA sub-analyses, which left unresolved whether HLA type had any influence on TCRB rearrangement.

The entire amount of isolated RNA was reverse transcribed using the High Capacity cDNA Reverse Transcription Kit, so the sequenced TCRB transcripts were expressed ones. Deep immunoSEQ sequencing was applied to naive, central memory and regulatory T cell samples, giving an average of about 3.57 million total reads per sample. Sorted cells were lysed in RLT buffer, and RNA was extracted using DNase-treated RNeasy Micro or Mini kits according to cell number. To prevent cross-contamination, every cell subset was processed on its own, while patient and healthy donor samples were processed together. TCRB sequences were amplified from cDNA with the immunoSEQ multiplex PCR, producing 87-bp fragments spanning the CDR3 region. Sequencing of the amplicons was done on the Illumina HiSeq platform. The authors' analysis ran thus. Synthetic template baselines were used to correct PCR bias computationally, reads within Hamming distance 2 were collapsed together, and singletons that could not be merged were discarded. By aligning reads against IMGT, V, D and J genes, CDR3 length, and insertions or deletions at six rearrangement sites were assigned. Within each subset, clonotype counts were normalized to sorted cell number, and only after that were true diversity and Gini coefficients computed with the tcR R package. The overlap coefficient, calculated on TCRB nucleotide sequences, was used to measure repertoire sharing. TCRdb carries this immuneACCESS record with in-frame sequences only. Its versions omit some clonotypes, under half of them owing to an unresolved V gene in the studies checked, with the rest unexplained. V and J calls and clone size are those listed in that table; D and trimming were worked out from the DNA. This sample has around 40,000 clones in its table, and roughly 70% of those were observed once. Of the sample, approximately 2.3% is held by the ten largest clones.

A single peripheral blood draw of around 120 mL on average was collected from each donor into heparinised tubes. A BD FACSAria II and a panel including CD45RO, CCR7, CD25, CD127, CD95 and CD27 were used to sort naive, central memory, regulatory and stem cell-like memory CD4+ T cells. Every sorted population had a purity above 95%. PBMCs were isolated right away by Lymphoprep density gradient centrifugation and were stained directly, without culture. So that batch effects would be minimized, each experiment stained and sorted samples in pairs, pairing one healthy donor with one patient. Input material: Tregs from blood. The cell subset or site label on this specimen signifies: regulatory CD4+ T cells. The sequence was obtained from a woman younger than 30 with type 1 diabetes.

The nucleotide sequence is TGTGCCAGCAGCAACTCCGGGACAGGTTCTGAAAAACTGTTTTTT. Its protein reads: CASSNSGTGSEKLFF. The chain is encoded by TRBV9 joined to TRBJ1-4, and 8 bases in between align with TRBD1. Taken from cysteine to phenylalanine, the CDR3 has 15 residues. Only the CDR3 DNA is retained, 45 bases long and in frame from the first base. V ends up 4 bases short and J 7 bases short, with an unmatched junction base count of 9. From a lookup of the germline V gene, CDR1 and CDR2 are SGDLS and YYNGEE.